The rows below give T cell receptor beta chains drawn from one sample of a study of blood T cell repertoires in COVID-19. Profiling relied on immunoSEQ multiplex PCR, and the TCRdb table lists in-frame clones only, not all of them. The data show 250,000 or so clones, approximately 89% seen once. The specimen sequenced was peripheral blood. These receptors were collected from a man between 35 and 55 years old with active or convalescent COVID-19. The CDR3 runs from the conserved cysteine through the conserved F or W. D genes are given only for firm matches. The size of a clone is reported for some rows only, either as once, few or many, or as a class for expanded clones.

clone_size j_call d_call v_call cdr3_nt cdr3_aa
- TRBJ2-1 TRBD2 TRBV6-5 TGTGCCAGGGGCTCGGCGGGAGGCAACAATGAGCAGTTCTTC CARGSAGGNNEQFF
few TRBJ2-2 TRBD1 TRBV7-3 TGTGCCAGCAGCTTTCAGGGGGCAGGGGAGCTGTTTTTT CASSFQGAGELFF
few TRBJ1-3 - TRBV27 TGTGCCAGCAGCCACGGGGGTAAGGGATTCTCTGGAAACACCATATATTTT CASSHGGKGFSGNTIYF
- TRBJ1-2 TRBD1 TRBV5-5 TGTGCCAGCAGCTCTCCAATCGGGACAGGGAATGGCTACACCTTC CASSSPIGTGNGYTF
few TRBJ1-2 - TRBV19 TGTGCCAGCACTGCCGAGAGGGTTAAGTATGGCTACACCTTC CASTAERVKYGYTF
once TRBJ1-3 - TRBV6-2/TRBV6-3 TGTGCCAGCAGTTCCCCCGTCGGAGTTTCTGGAAACACCATATATTTT CASSSPVGVSGNTIYF
- TRBJ1-2 TRBD1 TRBV2 TGTGCCAGCAGCCCGGGACAGGGACGCTTGAGCTATGGCTACACCTTC CASSPGQGRLSYGYTF
- TRBJ2-5 - TRBV11-2 TGTGCCAGCAGCTTAACTCCCCTAGCAGAGACCCAGTACTTC CASSLTPLAETQYF
- TRBJ1-2 - TRBV30 TGTGCCTGGAGTGTATCCGGGTATGGCTACACCTTC CAWSVSGYGYTF
few TRBJ2-7 TRBD1 TRBV7-3 TGTGCCAGCAGCTCTAGGATGACAGGGATCGACGAGCAGTACTTC CASSSRMTGIDEQYF
once TRBJ2-1 - TRBV9 TGTGCCAGCAGCGGATGGACAGCCTCCTACAATGAGCAGTTCTTC CASSGWTASYNEQFF
- TRBJ2-7 TRBD2 TRBV12-5 TGTGCTAGTGAAGGCGGGGGGAGCTCCTACGAGCAGTACTTC CASEGGGSSYEQYF
- TRBJ2-3 - TRBV29-1 TGCAGCGTTGTGGTGGGGACAACTCCCACAGATACGCAGTATTTT CSVVVGTTPTDTQYF
- TRBJ1-2 TRBD1 TRBV12-3/TRBV12-4 TGTGCCAGCAGTAAGGACAGGGGCTATGGCTACACCTTC CASSKDRGYGYTF
- TRBJ2-2 TRBD2 TRBV12-5 TGTGCTAGTGGTGCCGGGACTAGCGGGAACACCGGGGAGCTGTTTTTT CASGAGTSGNTGELFF
- TRBJ1-5 - TRBV5-1 TGCGCCAGCAGCTTGGATGGGGGCCCGAATCAGCCCCAGCATTTT CASSLDGGPNQPQHF
once TRBJ2-2 TRBD2 TRBV7-2 TGTGCCAGCAGCCCTAGCGGCTCGAACACCGGGGAGCTGTTTTTT CASSPSGSNTGELFF
- TRBJ1-1 - TRBV5-6 TGTGCCAGCAGCCTGGAGCCGAACACTGAAGCTTTCTTT CASSLEPNTEAFF
- TRBJ2-5 TRBD1 TRBV5-6 TGTGCCAGCAGCTTGGCTCACGGGACAGTCCAAGAGACCCAGTACTTC CASSLAHGTVQETQYF
- TRBJ1-6 - TRBV19 TGTGCCAGTAGTATCCCGACAACGAATTCACCCCTCCACTTT CASSIPTTNSPLHF
- TRBJ2-3 TRBD2 TRBV9 TGTGCCAGCAGCAAAACTAGCGAAAGCACAGATACGCAGTATTTT CASSKTSESTDTQYF
- TRBJ2-1 TRBD2 TRBV4-1 TGCGCCAGCAGCCAAGTCGGGAGGGCAATCTACAATGAGCAGTTCTTC CASSQVGRAIYNEQFF
- TRBJ1-4 - TRBV5-1 TGCGCCAGCAGCCTACGAACCCGGGATTTTAATGAAAAACTGTTTTTT CASSLRTRDFNEKLFF
once TRBJ2-7 - TRBV12-3/TRBV12-4 TGTGCCAGCAGTTTCCGAGCTTCGGGGGAGCAGTACTTC CASSFRASGEQYF
- TRBJ2-3 TRBD1 TRBV28 TGTGCCAGCAGTTCCCGGACAGGGTCAGATACGCAGTATTTT CASSSRTGSDTQYF
- TRBJ2-3 TRBD1 TRBV5-1 TGCGCCAGCAGCACCGACAGGGGGCCAACAGATACGCAGTATTTT CASSTDRGPTDTQYF
- TRBJ1-6 TRBD1 TRBV3-1/TRBV3-2 TGTGCCAGCACCCAGACAGGGCACTCACCCCTCCACTTT CASTQTGHSPLHF
- TRBJ1-2 TRBD1 TRBV7-9 TGTGCCAGCAGCCCAGGGACAGGGGGCTATGGCTACACCTTC CASSPGTGGYGYTF
- TRBJ1-4 TRBD1 TRBV4-1 TGCGCCAGCCGGAATCCCGGGACAGGGCTTTCTAATGAAAAACTGTTTTTT CASRNPGTGLSNEKLFF
once TRBJ1-1 TRBD1 TRBV5-1 TGCGCCAGCAGCCCCTCGACAGGGCCAGGAGGAGCTTTCTTT CASSPSTGPGGAFF
- TRBJ2-2 - TRBV11-3 TGTGCCAGCAGCTTACGCGGTAACACCGGGGAGCTGTTTTTT CASSLRGNTGELFF
- TRBJ1-6 TRBD1 TRBV5-3 TGTGCCAGAAGCTTGGTCAAAGACAGGGACACCTATAATTCACCCCTCCACTTT CARSLVKDRDTYNSPLHF
- TRBJ2-3 - TRBV11-3 TGTGCCAGCAGCTTACCACCAGGGACATACCTAACAGATACGCAGTATTTT CASSLPPGTYLTDTQYF
- TRBJ2-7 TRBD2 TRBV6-6 TGTGCCAGCAGTTGGGAGGGGACCTCCTACGAGCAGTACTTC CASSWEGTSYEQYF
- TRBJ1-2 - TRBV9 TGTGCCAGCAGGGGACACCTAACCAACTATGGCTACACCTTC CASRGHLTNYGYTF
- TRBJ2-4 - TRBV10-1 TGCGCCAGCAGTGTGGAGAGAAAGGCGAACATTCAGTACTTC CASSVERKANIQYF
- TRBJ1-4 TRBD1 TRBV2 TGTGCCAGCCAACAGGGGGCCATTGAAAAACTGTTTTTT CASQQGAIEKLFF